The subject of this entry is one T cell receptor beta chain. Survey-level immunoSEQ sequencing profiled the TCR beta repertoire. The data were produced by immunoSEQ multiplex PCR, yet TCRdb's version contains in-frame clones alone and is incomplete. The sample has some 68,000 clones, about 94% seen once; the top ten hold roughly 4.2%. The sequence was obtained from a man in his forties with rheumatoid arthritis. Sequenced: PBMCs.

CDR3 coding DNA: TGTGCCAGCTCACCAGAGGGGGCAATCGACGAGCAGTACTTC. This sequence encodes CASSPEGAIDEQYF. The rearrangement uses TRBV18 and TRBJ2-7, with 7 nucleotides matching TRBD1. In germline, CDR1 is KGHSH, CDR2 LQKENI. The CDR3 consists of 14 residues. V gave up 2 bases and J gave up 5 bases; unmatched junction bases: 6.